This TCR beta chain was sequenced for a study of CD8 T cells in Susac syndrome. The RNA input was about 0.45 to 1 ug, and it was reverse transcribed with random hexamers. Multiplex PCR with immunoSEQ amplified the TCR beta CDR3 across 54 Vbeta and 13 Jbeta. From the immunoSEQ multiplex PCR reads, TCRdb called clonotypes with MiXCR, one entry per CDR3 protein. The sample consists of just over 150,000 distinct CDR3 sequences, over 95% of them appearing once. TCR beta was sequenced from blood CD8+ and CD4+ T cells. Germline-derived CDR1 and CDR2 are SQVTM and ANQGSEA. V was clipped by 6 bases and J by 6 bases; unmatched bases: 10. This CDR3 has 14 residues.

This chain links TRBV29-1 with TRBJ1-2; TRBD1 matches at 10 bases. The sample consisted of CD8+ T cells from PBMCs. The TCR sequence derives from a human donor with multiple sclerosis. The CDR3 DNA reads TGCAGCGTGGAGGACAGGGGGAATCTTGATGGCTACACCTTC. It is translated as CSVEDRGNLDGYTF.